The source of this TCR beta chain is a study of breast tumors, draining lymph nodes, adjacent tissues. TCRdb fed the multiplex PCR reads into MiXCR, producing one record per CDR3 protein. The sample holds some 170,000 distinct CDR3 sequences, 30% to 35% seen once. With regard to this clonotype: Relative to the germline gene, one junction end is altered; a read error may explain this.

Axillary draining lymph nodes of breast cancer patients supplied the node samples. This TCR was sampled from a female donor with breast cancer. Some clones in this sample may be carry-over from other donors' samples. The specimen sequenced was axillary lymph node tissue.

The DNA of the CDR3 is TGTGCCAGCAGCCTAGGGCGGGACAGGGTTAAATTTACAGAGGCCCAGTACTTC. It encodes CASSLGRDRVKFTEAQYF. The chain has TRBV7-9 and TRBJ2-5, with 9 nucleotides matching TRBD1. The germline V gene has CDR1 SEHNR and CDR2 FQNEAQ (reference sequence). This CDR3 region has 18 residues.